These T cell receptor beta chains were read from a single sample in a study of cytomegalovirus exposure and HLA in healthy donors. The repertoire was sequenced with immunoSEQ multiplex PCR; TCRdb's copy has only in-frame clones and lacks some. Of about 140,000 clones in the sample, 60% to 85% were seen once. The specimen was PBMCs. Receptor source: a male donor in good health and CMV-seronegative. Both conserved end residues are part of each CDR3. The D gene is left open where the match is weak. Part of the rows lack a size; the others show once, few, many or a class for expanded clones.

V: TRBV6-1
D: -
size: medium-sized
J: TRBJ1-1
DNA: TGTGCCAGCAGTGAAGCGCAGGGGAGTTCCACTGAAGCTTTCTTT
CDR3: CASSEAQGSSTEAFF

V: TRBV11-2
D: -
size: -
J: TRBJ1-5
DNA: TGTGCCAGCGGGGCCGTGGAGGTCGGGAGACAGCCCCAGCATTTT
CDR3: CASGAVEVGRQPQHF

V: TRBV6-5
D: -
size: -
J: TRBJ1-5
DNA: TGTGCCAGCAGCCAGGGCCGCAATCAGCCCCAGCATTTT
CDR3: CASSQGRNQPQHF

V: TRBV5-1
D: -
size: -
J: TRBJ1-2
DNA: TGCGCCAGCGCCCCGGAGGGCGAGGGGTATGGCTACACCTTC
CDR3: CASAPEGEGYGYTF

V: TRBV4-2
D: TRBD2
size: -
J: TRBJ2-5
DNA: TGTGCCAGCAGCCAAGTTGGCGGGGGGAAAGAGACCCAGTACTTC
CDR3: CASSQVGGGKETQYF

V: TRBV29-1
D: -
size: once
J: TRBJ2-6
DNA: TGCAGCGTCTATGGAGGAGGGTTGCGGGGTGCAGGGGGCTCTGGGGCCAACGTCCTGACTTTC
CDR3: CSVYGGGLRGAGGSGANVLTF

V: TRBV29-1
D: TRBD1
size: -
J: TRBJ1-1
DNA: TGCAGCGTTGAAGATAGAACGACAGGGGAAGGAAAAACTGAAGCTTTCTTT
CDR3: CSVEDRTTGEGKTEAFF

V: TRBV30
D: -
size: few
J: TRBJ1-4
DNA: TGTGCCTGGGGGCCTAATGAAAAACTGTTTTTT
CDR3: CAWGPNEKLFF

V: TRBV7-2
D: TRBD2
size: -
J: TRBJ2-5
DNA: TGTGCCAGCAGCCCCGGGGGTAGCGGGGGGGCCGAGACCCAGTACTTC
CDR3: CASSPGGSGGAETQYF

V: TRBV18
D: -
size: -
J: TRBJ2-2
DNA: TGTGCCAGCTCACAGGCCCCCCAGGGCACCGGGGAGCTGTTTTTT
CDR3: CASSQAPQGTGELFF

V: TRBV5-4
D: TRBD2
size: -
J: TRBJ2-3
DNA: TGTGCCAGCAGCTGGGGGGGTGGGACCCGGTCGGATACGCAGTATTTT
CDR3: CASSWGGGTRSDTQYF

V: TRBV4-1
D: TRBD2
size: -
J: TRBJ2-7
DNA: TGCGCCAGCAGCCAAGCACGACTAGCGGGGAAGTACGAGCAGTACTTC
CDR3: CASSQARLAGKYEQYF

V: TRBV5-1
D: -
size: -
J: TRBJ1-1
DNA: TGCGCCAGCAGGTCCCAAGCCGGGGGCACTGAAGCTTTCTTT
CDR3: CASRSQAGGTEAFF

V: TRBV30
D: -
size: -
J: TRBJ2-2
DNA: TGTGCCTGGAGTGTACGTCGGGGGACGTTCACCGGGGAGCTGTTTTTT
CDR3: CAWSVRRGTFTGELFF

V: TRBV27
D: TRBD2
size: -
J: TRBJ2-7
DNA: TGTGCCAGCAGAATAGCGGGGTCGTACGAGCAGTACTTC
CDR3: CASRIAGSYEQYF

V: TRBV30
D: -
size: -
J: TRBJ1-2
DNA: TGTGCCTGGATAGATTATGGCTACACCTTC
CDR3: CAWIDYGYTF

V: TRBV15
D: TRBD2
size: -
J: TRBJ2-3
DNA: TGTGCCACCAGCAGAGATTCCCCTAGCGGGGGGATCCCAGATACGCAGTATTTT
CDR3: CATSRDSPSGGIPDTQYF

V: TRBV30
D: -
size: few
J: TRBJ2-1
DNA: TGTGCCTGGAGTCTGCCTAACACGGGAGCGGATGAGCAGTTCTTC
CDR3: CAWSLPNTGADEQFF

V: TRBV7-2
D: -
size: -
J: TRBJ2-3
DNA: TGTGCCAGCAGCTTAGTCGCCGGTACAGATACGCAGTATTTT
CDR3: CASSLVAGTDTQYF

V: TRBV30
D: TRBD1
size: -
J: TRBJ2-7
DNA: TGTGCCTGGAGTGTAAACAGGGGATCCTACGAGCAGTACTTC
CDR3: CAWSVNRGSYEQYF

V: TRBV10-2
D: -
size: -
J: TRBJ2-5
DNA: TGCGCCAGCAGTTTCACGGACAGCGGGATGGAGACCCAGTACTTC
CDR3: CASSFTDSGMETQYF

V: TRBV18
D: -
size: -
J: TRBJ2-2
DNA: TGTGCCAGCTCCCCGACAGGAAACACCGGGGAGCTGTTTTTT
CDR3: CASSPTGNTGELFF

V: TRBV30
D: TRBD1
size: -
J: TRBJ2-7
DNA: TGTGCCTGGAGTCTTGGACAGGGGGTGGGCGAGCAGTACTTC
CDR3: CAWSLGQGVGEQYF

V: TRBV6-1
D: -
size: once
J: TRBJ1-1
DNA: TGTGCCAGCAGCCCGGGGGGGGAGAACACTGAAGCTTTCTTT
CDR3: CASSPGGENTEAFF

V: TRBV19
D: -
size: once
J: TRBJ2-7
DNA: TGTGCCAGTAGTATAATACCTAGCTCCTACGAGCAGTACTTC
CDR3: CASSIIPSSYEQYF

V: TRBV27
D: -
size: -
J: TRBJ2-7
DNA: TGTGCCAGCAGCCCCGGGAGGGGGCGGTACGAGCAGTACTTC
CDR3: CASSPGRGRYEQYF

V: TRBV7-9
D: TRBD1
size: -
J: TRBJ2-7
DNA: TGTGCCAGCAGCCCTGGACAGGGGGACCCGTACTTC
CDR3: CASSPGQGDPYF

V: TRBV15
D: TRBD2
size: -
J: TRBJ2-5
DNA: TGTGCCACGTCGCGGGGGACAGAGACCCAGTACTTC
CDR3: CATSRGTETQYF

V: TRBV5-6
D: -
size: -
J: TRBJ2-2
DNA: TGTGCCAGCAGCTTGAGTGTAGCTATCCCGAACACCGGGGAGCTGTTTTTT
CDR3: CASSLSVAIPNTGELFF

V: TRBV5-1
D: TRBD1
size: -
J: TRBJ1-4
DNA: TGCGCCAGCAGCACCTACAGGGGGATTAATGAAAAACTGTTTTTT
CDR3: CASSTYRGINEKLFF

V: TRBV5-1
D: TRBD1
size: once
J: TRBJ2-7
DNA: TGCGCCAGCAGCCTTAGGACAGGGGGACTTAGCTCCTACGAGCAGTACTTC
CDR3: CASSLRTGGLSSYEQYF

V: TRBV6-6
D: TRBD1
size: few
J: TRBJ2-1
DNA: TGTGCCAGCGGAGCCGGGACAGGGGGCTACAATGAGCAGTTCTTC
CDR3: CASGAGTGGYNEQFF

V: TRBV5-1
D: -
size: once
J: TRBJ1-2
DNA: TGCGCCAGCAGGTCGAGAGCCTCGCCGAACTATGGCTACACCTTC
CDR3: CASRSRASPNYGYTF

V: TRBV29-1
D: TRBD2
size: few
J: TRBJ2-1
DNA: TGCAGCGTTGGGGACTACTACAATGAGCAGTTCTTC
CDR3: CSVGDYYNEQFF

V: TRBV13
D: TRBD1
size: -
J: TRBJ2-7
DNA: TGTGCCAGCAGCTTAGGCAGGGGGTCGTACGAGCAGTACTTC
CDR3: CASSLGRGSYEQYF

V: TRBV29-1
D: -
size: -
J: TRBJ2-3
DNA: TGCAGCGTGAGGCCCGGGACAAGCACAGATACGCAGTATTTT
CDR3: CSVRPGTSTDTQYF

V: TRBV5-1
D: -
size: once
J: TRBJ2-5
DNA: TGCGCCAGCAGCATGCCGGGACAACAAGAGACCCAGTACTTC
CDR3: CASSMPGQQETQYF

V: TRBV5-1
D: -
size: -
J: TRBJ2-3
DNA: TGCGCCAGCAGTTTGGCAGGGGCCAACACAGATACGCAGTATTTT
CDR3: CASSLAGANTDTQYF

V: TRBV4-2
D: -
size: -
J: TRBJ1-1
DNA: TGTGCCAGCAGCCAGGGACAGAACACTGAAGCTTTCTTT
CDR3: CASSQGQNTEAFF

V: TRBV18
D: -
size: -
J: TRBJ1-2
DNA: TGTGCCAGCTCACCACTAGGTCCCCCGGTCGGGGGGCTGGATGGCTACACCTTC
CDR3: CASSPLGPPVGGLDGYTF

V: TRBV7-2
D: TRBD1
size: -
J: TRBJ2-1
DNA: TGTGCCAGCAGCTTAGCGGGACAGGGCCACAATGAGCAGTTCTTC
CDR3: CASSLAGQGHNEQFF

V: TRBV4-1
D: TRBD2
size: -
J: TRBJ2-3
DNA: TGCGCCAGCAGCCTTCGGCTAGCGGGAGTTACAGATACGCAGTATTTT
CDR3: CASSLRLAGVTDTQYF

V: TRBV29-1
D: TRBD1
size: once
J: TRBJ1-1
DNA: TGCAGCGTTGAAGGCCCAGGGGGCACTGAAGCTTTCTTT
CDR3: CSVEGPGGTEAFF

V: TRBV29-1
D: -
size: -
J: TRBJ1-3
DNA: TGCAGCGTCAGGGTCGGAAACACCATATATTTT
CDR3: CSVRVGNTIYF

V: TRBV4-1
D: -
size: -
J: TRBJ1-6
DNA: TGCGCCAGCAGCCAAGTCTTCGGAGATTCACCCCTCCACTTT
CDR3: CASSQVFGDSPLHF

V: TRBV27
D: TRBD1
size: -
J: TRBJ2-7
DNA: TGTGCCAGCAGAGACAGGGGAAGGTCCTACGAGCAGTACTTC
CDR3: CASRDRGRSYEQYF

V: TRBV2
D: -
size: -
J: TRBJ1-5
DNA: TGTGCCAGCAGTGAAACGGGGGACGGGCCCCAGCATTTT
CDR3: CASSETGDGPQHF

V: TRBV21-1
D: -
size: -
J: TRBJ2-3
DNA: TGTGCCAGCAGCAAATGGCCCAGGGGGGTCACAGATACGCAGTATTTT
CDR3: CASSKWPRGVTDTQYF

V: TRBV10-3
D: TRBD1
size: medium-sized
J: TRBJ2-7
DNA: TGTGCCATCAGTCCGGACAGGGAGAACTACGAGCAGTACTTC
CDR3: CAISPDRENYEQYF

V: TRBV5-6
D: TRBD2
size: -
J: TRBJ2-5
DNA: TGTGCCAGCAGCTTCCGAGTAGCGGGAGGGGGTGAGACCCAGTACTTC
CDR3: CASSFRVAGGGETQYF

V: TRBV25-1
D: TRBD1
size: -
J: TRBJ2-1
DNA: TGTGCCTCCACCAAGGGACAGGGGTTCAACAATGAGCAGTTCTTC
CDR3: CASTKGQGFNNEQFF

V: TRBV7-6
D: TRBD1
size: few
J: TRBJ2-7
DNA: TGTGCCAGCAGCTTAGTACAGGGGGACGAGCAGTACTTC
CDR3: CASSLVQGDEQYF

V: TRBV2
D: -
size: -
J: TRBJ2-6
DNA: TGTGCCAGCAGTGCCGTCTCTGGGGCCAACGTCCTGACTTTC
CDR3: CASSAVSGANVLTF

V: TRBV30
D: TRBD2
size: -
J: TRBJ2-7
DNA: TGTGCCTGGAGACTAGCGGGGGTCTCCTACGAGCAGTACTTC
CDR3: CAWRLAGVSYEQYF